The subject of this entry is one T cell receptor (beta chain). The sample originates from a study of sequential checkpoint blockade in melanoma. Treatment in this sample: randomized to nivolumab then ipilimumab (arm A) or the reverse (arm B). In germline, CDR1 is SGHTA, CDR2 FQGTGA. The CDR3 consists of 16 residues. V trimming: 6 bases; J trimming: 7 bases; junction bases outside the gene matches: 13. Method: immunoSEQ multiplex PCR; TCRdb's copy keeps in-frame clones and lacks some. The profile covers about 40,000 clones, with approximately 90% appearing a single time and around 10% taken by the ten largest.

This sequence joins TRBV7-3 and TRBJ2-1, with 9 bases matching TRBD2. Sequenced material: CD8+ T cells sorted from blood (inferred from file names), taken from a patient given nivolumab and ipilimumab in sequence. This clonotype was sampled from a human donor with melanoma. Written as DNA, the CDR3 is TGTGCCAGCAGTCAATCGTGGCTAGCGGGAAAGAATGAGCAGTTCTTC. This encodes CASSQSWLAGKNEQFF.